The T cell receptor beta chain described here comes from a study of patients and donors after allogeneic stem cell transplantation. TCRdb re-called the RT-PCR reads with MiXCR, one entry per CDR3 protein. The repertoire holds 800,000 to 1,000,000 distinct CDR3 sequences, with 18% as singletons. In germline, CDR1 is SGHTA, CDR2 FQGTGA. CDR3 size: 16 residues. With V trimmed by 1 base and J by 0 bases, 5 bases remained unmatched. The chain joins TRBV7-3 to TRBJ1-1; 7 bases line up with TRBD1. Sequencing was carried out using blood, either unsorted or a sorted T cell fraction (not recorded which). This TCR was recovered from a human donor who was either an allogeneic HSCT recipient or a stem cell or donor lymphocyte infusion donor (not recorded which). It is not recorded whose cells these are; they may come from a transplant donor. The CDR3 DNA reads TGTGCCAGCAGCTTAATGGGCGGGACAGTGAACACTGAAGCTTTCTTT. Its translation is CASSLMGGTVNTEAFF.